A single sample gave rise to the 19 T cell receptor beta chains below, sequenced in a study of cytomegalovirus exposure and HLA in healthy donors. Assay used: immunoSEQ multiplex PCR; TCRdb lists only in-frame clones, some missing. The sample includes about 250,000 clones, roughly 89% of them seen just once. Sequenced sample: PBMCs. These receptors all stem from a man aged 18-30 years in good health and CMV-seronegative.

The rearrangement links TRBV28 to TRBJ2-7; maybe TRBD1 (7 bases). The CDR3 runs to 13 residues. Per the germline V gene, CDR1 is MDHEN and CDR2 is SYDVKM. Trimming stripped 7 bases from V and 7 bases from J, with 17 bases between. CDR3 DNA: TGTGCCAGCAACAGGGGACTTTGGGAAGAGCAGTACTTC. Amino acids: CASNRGLWEEQYF.

This clone is a singleton in its sample. V and J are TRBV6-5 and TRBJ2-1, with a tentative D call TRBD2 (5 bases). V gave up 6 bases and J gave up 4 bases, with 10 bases separating them. The CDR3 runs 13 residues. The germline V gene has CDR1 MNHEY and CDR2 SVGAGI. The CDR3 is CASRSLVYNEQFF. The DNA of the CDR3 is TGTGCCAGCAGATCACTAGTGTACAATGAGCAGTTCTTC.

This chain links TRBV4-1 with TRBJ2-7; D remains ambiguous. The CDR3 is 12 amino acids. Trimming cost V 1 base and J 9 bases, with 10 bases left between them. The V gene's germline CDR1 is MGHRA and CDR2 YSYEKL. This CDR3 reads CASSQGPALQYF. The CDR3 DNA follows: TGCGCCAGCAGCCAAGGCCCCGCACTGCAGTACTTC.

The chain is built from TRBV27 and TRBJ2-7; 8 bases fit TRBD1. The V gene's germline CDR1 is MNHEY and CDR2 SMNVEV (reference sequence). V gave up 1 base and J gave up 7 bases; unmatched junction bases: 9. This CDR3 comprises 15 residues. CDR3 amino acids: CASSLFQGALGEQYF. The DNA of the CDR3 is TGTGCCAGCAGTTTATTCCAGGGGGCACTGGGTGAGCAGTACTTC.

The chain employs TRBV28 and TRBJ2-7; D is uncertain. V was clipped by 6 bases and J by 5 bases, with 11 bases between them. This CDR3 has 12 amino acids. CDR1 and CDR2 from the germline V gene are MDHEN and SYDVKM. The CDR3 is CASSFPSDEQYF. CDR3 sequence (DNA): TGTGCCAGCAGCTTTCCCTCGGACGAGCAGTACTTC.

The chain uses TRBV6-6 and TRBJ1-1; TRBD1 agrees at 10 bases. The CDR3 sequence is 14 residues long. Germline loops: CDR1 MNHNY, CDR2 SVGAGI (reference sequence). Trimming at V came to 4 bases and at J to 11 bases, leaving 10 bases not matched to a gene. The CDR3, as DNA: TGTGCCAGCAGTTCCCGGGACAGGGGATTGGAGGCTTTCTTT. Residues: CASSSRDRGLEAFF.

This rearrangement joins TRBV10-3 to TRBJ1-1, with TRBD1 matching over 8 bases. The CDR3 runs 14 residues. Trimming cost V 5 bases and J 1 base; bases outside gene matches: 3. Germline V gene sequence: CDR1 ENHRY, CDR2 SYGVKD. The CDR3 spells CAISSDRGNTEAFF. DNA for the CDR3: TGTGCCATCAGTAGCGACAGGGGGAACACTGAAGCTTTCTTT.

This sequence joins TRBV7-9 and TRBJ2-7, with 9 nucleotides matching TRBD1. Per the germline V gene, CDR1 is SEHNR and CDR2 is FQNEAQ (reference sequence). J was trimmed by 4 bases and V by 3 bases; bases with no gene match: 7. This CDR3 comprises 15 residues. The CDR3 DNA reads as TGTGCCAGCAGCTTCTCCCGGGACAGGGCTTACGAGCAGTACTTC. Its translation: CASSFSRDRAYEQYF.

The chain is built from TRBV7-2 and TRBJ2-2, with TRBD1 matching over 11 bases. The CDR3 sequence is 17 residues long. The J segment lost 4 bases and the V segment lost 0 bases, leaving 4 bases of the junction unmatched. Germline V gene sequence: CDR1 SGHTA, CDR2 FQGNSA. This CDR3 is CASSLAGTGGFTGELFF. The CDR3 nucleotides read TGTGCCAGCAGCTTAGCGGGGACAGGGGGATTCACCGGGGAGCTGTTTTTT.

This rearrangement joins TRBV7-3 to TRBJ2-1, with a possible D match to TRBD2 (6 bases). With 2 bases removed from V and 7 bases from J, the gap between germline ends came to 9 bases. Germline V lookup: CDR1 SGHTA, CDR2 FQGTGA. The length of the CDR3 is 13 residues. The chain's CDR3 is CASSLDGRNEQFF. The CDR3 DNA is TGTGCCAGCAGCTTAGACGGGAGAAATGAGCAGTTCTTC.

The gene calls are TRBV27 and TRBJ2-1; weak D call: TRBD1 (5 bases). V dropped 4 bases and J dropped 8 bases, with 9 bases sitting between them. CDR1 and CDR2 from the germline V gene are MNHEY and SMNVEV (reference sequence). This CDR3 is built from 12 residues. The CDR3: CASSSPRDEQFF. The CDR3 coding sequence is TGTGCCAGCAGTTCCCCCAGGGATGAGCAGTTCTTC.

The gene calls are TRBV27 and TRBJ2-3, with 7 bases lining up with TRBD2. The CDR3 consists of 15 residues. Per the germline V gene, CDR1 is MNHEY and CDR2 is SMNVEV (reference sequence). V gave up 6 bases and J gave up 2 bases; unmatched junction bases: 8. The CDR3 protein is CASRTGLVYTDTQYF. The CDR3 DNA sequence: TGTGCCAGCAGAACAGGACTAGTATACACAGATACGCAGTATTTT.

This rearrangement joins TRBV19 to TRBJ1-2, with 12 bases lining up with TRBD1. The CDR3 consists of 14 residues. Germline loops: CDR1 LNHDA, CDR2 SQIVND (reference sequence). J lost 5 bases, V lost 9 bases, and 7 bases had no gene match. The CDR3 DNA follows: TGTGCCAGGCCGCCGGGACAGGGGGCTTATGGCTACACCTTC. The encoded protein is CARPPGQGAYGYTF.

This CDR3 reads CASNWVQGAGELFF. The CDR3 nucleotides are TGTGCCAGCAATTGGGTACAGGGTGCCGGGGAGCTGTTTTTT. This chain links TRBV6-5 with TRBJ2-2, with a tentative D call TRBD1 (6 bases). V lost 7 bases, J lost 6 bases, and 15 bases lay in between. This CDR3 is 14 amino acids long. Germline-derived CDR1 and CDR2 are MNHEY and SVGAGI.

The rearrangement uses TRBV18 and TRBJ1-5; maybe TRBD1 (6 bases). V lost 3 bases and J 5 bases, leaving 14 bases between the germline ends. This CDR3 has 15 residues. Germline lookup yields CDR1 KGHSH and CDR2 LQKENI. Here the CDR3 DNA reads TGTGCCAGCTCACCGGTCTGGGGGCAGGATCAGCCCCAGCATTTT. Amino acid sequence: CASSPVWGQDQPQHF. Supplemented by reference TRBV18 and TRBJ1-5, the full variable domain reads NAGVMQNPRHLVRRRGQEARLRCSPMKGHSHVYWYRQLPEEGLKFMVYLQKENIIDESGMPKERFSAEFPKEGPSILRIQQVVRGDSAAYFCASSPVWGQDQPQHFGDGTRLSIL.

The chain employs TRBV6-5 and TRBJ2-6; D not certain. CDR3 length equals 13 residues. The ends were cut back, 2 bases at V and 4 bases at J, with 3 bases in the middle. The germline V gene encodes CDR1 MNHEY and CDR2 SVGAGI. DNA of the CDR3: TGTGCCAGCAGTTACCAGGGGGCCAACGTCCTGACTTTC. It encodes CASSYQGANVLTF.

The chain combines TRBV7-2 with TRBJ2-1; 7 bases are shared with TRBD2. The junction had 10 bases not matched to a gene; V was cut back by 5 bases and J by 6 bases. CDR3 size: 15 residues. Germline V CDR1 and CDR2: SGHTA, FQGNSA. The CDR3 DNA follows: TGTGCCAGCAGCCGAGAGGCGGGAGTGGGCAATGAGCAGTTCTTC. Translating gives CASSREAGVGNEQFF. Using reference TRBV7-2 and TRBJ2-1 for the parts outside the CDR3, the full variable domain is GAGVSQSPSNKVTEKGKDVELRCDPISGHTALYWYRQSLGQGLEFLIYFQGNSAPDKSGLPSDRFSAERTGGSVSTLTIQRTQQEDSAVYLCASSREAGVGNEQFFGPGTRLTVL.

The V gene is TRBV5-1, the J gene TRBJ1-2, with a weak D call TRBD1 (5 bases). The CDR3 has 13 amino acids. Germline V CDR1 and CDR2: SGHRS, YFSETQ. Deletions cut 5 bases from V and 8 bases from J, with 16 bases between. CDR3 region: CASSPNGGFGYTF. The CDR3, as DNA: TGCGCCAGCAGTCCTAACGGGGGTTTCGGCTACACCTTC.

The chain employs TRBV5-1 and TRBJ2-7; 9 nucleotides agree with TRBD2. CDR3 length: 16 amino acids. CDR1 and CDR2 from the germline V gene are SGHRS and YFSETQ. Germline trimming cut 5 bases from V and 1 base from J; bases unmatched to any gene: 10. The CDR3 coding sequence is TGCGCCAGCAGTCGGCGGGGGGGCCAGGGATCCTACGAGCAGTACTTC. This gives the protein CASSRRGGQGSYEQYF.